This T cell receptor beta chain was recovered during a study of blood T cell repertoires in COVID-19. TCRdb's table, derived via immunoSEQ multiplex PCR, lists solely in-frame clones and lacks some. The repertoire holds fewer than 350,000 clones, with nearly 90% as singletons. This CDR3 contains 16 residues. Germline V gene lookup returns CDR1 LNHDA and CDR2 SQIVND (reference sequence). The V and J ends lost 6 bases and 0 bases, in that order; junction bases with no gene match: 6. This clone was counted a single time. This TCR came from a woman aged 18-29 years with acute COVID-19. The rearrangement uses TRBV19 and TRBJ1-5, with 9 bases aligning to TRBD1. The sequencing sample was made of PBMCs or T cells enriched from blood (not recorded which). CDR3 sequence (DNA): TGTGCCAGTAGGGGACAGGGTGCATATAGCAATCAGCCCCAGCATTTT. This gives the protein CASRGQGAYSNQPQHF.